This T cell receptor beta chain was captured by sequencing in a study of blood T cell repertoires in COVID-19 (dated by TCRdb to about 2020). Some background on the complete study: Collaborator samples came from the United States, Italy and Spain and covered acute and convalescent phases of COVID-19. The prospective study material was composed of cDNA or gDNA derived from T cells, B-cell-depleted T cells, or PBMCs. Deeply sampled blood TCRbeta repertoires from subjects exposed to, actively infected with, or recovered from COVID-19 were included in the dataset. The repertoires were released in a freely available public database meant as a resource for research on the immune response to SARS-CoV-2. Samples came from the ongoing ImmuneRACE study (first 160 participants) plus 1,254 subjects from 6 global collaborators. The sample metadata nearly always contained a de-identified subject ID, COVID-19 status, age in years and sex. Where HLA class I and class II types were available, the types were taken from metadata supplied by the sample provider, not from assay-based typing. Overall study results and their limits: How much clinical and demographic metadata was included differed by source and by participant, and the metadata was provided uncurated.

The immunoSEQ Assay, a bias-controlled multiplex PCR, was used to amplify TCRbeta CDR3 regions from genomic DNA. As for the original processing: The number of nucleated cells in each sample was estimated by amplification of reference gene primers within the assay. Sequence reads were collapsed and filtered to measure the absolute abundance of every unique TCRbeta CDR3 rearrangement. For each sample, productive Simpson clonality was calculated as the square root of Simpson's diversity index across productive rearrangements. In TCRdb, the immuneACCESS table is reduced to in-frame sequences with V and J assigned. These tables do not hold every clone; where another copy was compared, an unresolved V gene accounts for under half, and the others remain unexplained. D and trimming were read from the DNA, whereas the V and J calls and clone size are those reported in that table. The sample table shows some 300,000 clones, and roughly 90% are seen once. Approximately 0.93% of the sample is held by the ten biggest clonotypes.

In the prospective study, participants were roughly 18 to 90 years old, resided in about two dozen geographic areas of the United States, and were enrolled through a virtual design. In the prospective study, cohorts were assigned on the basis of participant-reported clinical history obtained from a screening survey and a study questionnaire. ImmuneRACE Cohort 3 recovered participants were defined by two consecutive negative NP/OP PCR tests, healthcare professional clearance, or symptom resolution. In the prospective study, mobile phlebotomists collected whole blood, serum and a nasopharyngeal or oropharyngeal swab from each participant. Participants in the prospective study had the option to provide additional blood draws and questionnaires over a roughly two-month period. Prospective study blood samples were shipped either frozen or at room temperature before DNA extraction. A word on this clone: The antigen this receptor binds is unknown. The input lacks base qualities; no much larger clone sits a single base away.

The germline V gene provides CDR1 LGHNA and CDR2 YSLEER. The CDR3 holds 16 amino acids from the cysteine to the phenylalanine. The DNA shown is the 48-base CDR3, in frame from base 1. V gives up 0 bases and J gives up 6 bases, and the segment between their germline ends measures 12 bases. The clonotype comes from a woman aged 25 to 39 who had recovered from COVID-19. The sequencing sample was made of PBMCs or T cells enriched from blood (not recorded which). The V and J segments used are TRBV4-3 and TRBJ2-6; the D gene is not confidently resolved. The CDR3 reads CASSQDWPEEANVLTF. The DNA is TGCGCCAGCAGCCAAGATTGGCCCGAGGAGGCCAACGTCCTGACTTTC.